This T cell receptor (beta chain) emerged from a study of cytomegalovirus exposure and HLA in healthy donors. CDR1 is ENHRY, CDR2 SYGVKD, per germline. The length of the CDR3 is 16 residues. In the PCR, 60 Vbeta and 13 Jbeta primers were used. Method: immunoSEQ multiplex PCR; TCRdb's copy keeps in-frame clones and lacks some. The table shows 180,000 or so clones, with roughly 8.7% occurring only once. In regard to this clone: Sequence at one end of the junction differs from germline and may be a read error.

The TCR originated in a woman younger than 45 in good health and CMV-seropositive. The chain has TRBV10-3 and TRBJ2-7, with 7 bases aligning to TRBD1. The source material was PBMCs. CDR3 bases: TGTGTCATCAGTGATCCGGGACAGCTTAACTCCTACGAGCAGTACTTC. Translated: CVISDPGQLNSYEQYF.